This TCR beta chain emerged from a study of response to subunit inactivated influenza vaccine. Overall study findings and caveats: Seasonal influenza vaccination, on each occasion, was suggested by the authors to recruit few new T cells.

This CDR3 region has 14 residues. CDR1 DFQATT and CDR2 SNEGSKA come from the germline V gene (reference sequence). Trimming took off 1 base at V and 0 bases at J, with 9 bases between the two ends. Of note for this clonotype: Its target is not known.

TCRdb called the RT-PCR reads again in MiXCR, with one record for every CDR3 protein. The table lists about 500,000 distinct CDR3 sequences, more than 15% of them singletons. The rearrangement uses TRBV20-1 and TRBJ1-1, with D unresolved. The source of this sequence is a man aged 50-75 years who received an inactivated influenza vaccine. The sequencing here drew on CD4+ T cells sorted from PBMCs, taken less than 30 months after vaccination. The CDR3 sequence: CSARVGQMNTEAFF. CDR3 DNA sequence: TGCAGTGCTAGAGTTGGGCAGATGAACACTGAAGCTTTCTTT.